A single sample is the source of the 10 T cell receptor beta chains below, sequenced in a study of molecular identifiers for immune sequencing clone quantification. MiXCR, run by TCRdb on the PCR reads, gives a single entry per CDR3 protein. The table has around 320,000 distinct CDR3 sequences, 24% seen once. The sample consisted of naive CD8+ T cells from blood, with Jurkat cell RNA spiked in. As for subset: FACS-sorted CD8+CD4-CCR7+CD45RA+ naive T cells. The receptor source for this set is a human donor in good health. Some libraries in this study had Jurkat cell RNA spiked in.

CDR3 in amino acids: CASSLPWGSGANVLTF. The CDR3 coding sequence is TGTGCCAGCAGTTTACCCTGGGGCTCTGGGGCCAACGTCCTGACTTTC. The chain links TRBV28 to TRBJ2-6; no reliable D call. This CDR3 has 16 residues. CDR1 is MDHEN, CDR2 SYDVKM, per germline. Trimming cost V 2 bases and J 0 bases, with 8 bases left between them. The variable domain in full, with the rest retrieved from reference TRBV28 and TRBJ2-6, is DVKVTQSSRYLVKRTGEKVFLECVQDMDHENMFWYRQDPGLGLRLIYFSYDVKMKEKGDIPEGYSVSREKKERFSLILESASTNQTSMYLCASSLPWGSGANVLTFGAGSRLTVL.

V is TRBV5-1 and J is TRBJ2-5; possible D gene TRBD2, 5 bases. The CDR3 consists of 15 residues. V gave up 4 bases and J gave up 2 bases, with 15 bases separating them. Germline CDR1 and CDR2: SGHRS and YFSETQ. The CDR3: CASSGPRGNQETQYF. CDR3 DNA sequence: TGCGCCAGCAGCGGACCCCGGGGTAATCAAGAGACCCAGTACTTC.

This clonotype was observed a handful of times. The chain recombines TRBV7-9 with TRBJ1-1; D gene uncertain. With 1 base removed from V and 7 bases from J, the gap between germline ends came to 7 bases. This CDR3 is built from 12 residues. Germline CDR1 is SEHNR and CDR2 is FQNEAQ (reference sequence). As DNA, the CDR3 is TGTGCCAGCAGCTTAGGGGCCATTGAAGCTTTCTTT. The encoded protein is CASSLGAIEAFF.

To note about this clonotype: Since a much larger clone is just one base distant, this may be a read error. V is TRBV7-9 and J is TRBJ2-7; D is undetermined. This CDR3 has 16 amino acids. The V end lost 1 base, the J end lost 6 bases, and 19 bases lay between the germline ends. CDR1 and CDR2 (germline): SEHNR, FQNEAQ (reference sequence). The CDR3 sequence is CASSLGRGHSLCEQYF. For the CDR3, the DNA is TGTGCCAGCAGCTTAGGTCGAGGCCATAGCCTATGCGAGCAGTACTTC.

J is TRBJ2-1 and V is TRBV4-3; D may be TRBD1 (6 bases). V was pared by 4 bases and J by 2 bases, with 12 bases between. CDR3 size: 15 residues. CDR1 LGHNA and CDR2 YSLEER come from the germline V gene. DNA of the CDR3: TGCGCCAGCAGCCTGGACAGACTGACCTACAATGAGCAGTTCTTC. It yields the protein CASSLDRLTYNEQFF.

This clonotype was picked up many times. CDR3: CASSLSSWGSAVEAFF. The CDR3 DNA reads TGTGCCAGCAGCTTGTCTAGCTGGGGCAGTGCGGTAGAAGCTTTCTTT. The V and J genes are TRBV7-6 and TRBJ1-1; D might be TRBD1 (5 bases). The CDR3 runs 16 residues. V gave up 3 bases and J gave up 8 bases, with 22 bases separating them. Germline V gene sequence: CDR1 SGHVS, CDR2 FNYEAQ.

This clonotype appeared a few times. V is TRBV9 and J is TRBJ2-7; 7 nucleotides line up with TRBD2. The CDR3 has 15 amino acids. The J segment lost 4 bases and the V segment lost 4 bases, leaving 11 bases of the junction unmatched. The germline V gene has CDR1 SGDLS and CDR2 YYNGEE. The DNA for the CDR3 is TGTGCCAGCAGCCTACGGTGGGAGGGCCAGTACGAGCAGTACTTC. Its translation: CASSLRWEGQYEQYF.

The chain is built from TRBV6-5 and TRBJ2-7, with TRBD1 as a possible D gene (5 bases). Germline values: CDR1 MNHEY, CDR2 SVGAGI. The CDR3 extends over 13 amino acids. The V end lost 2 bases, the J end lost 3 bases, and 8 bases lay between the germline ends. The CDR3 DNA is TGTGCCAGCAGTTACGACAGTATCTACGAGCAGTACTTC. Translating gives CASSYDSIYEQYF.

V gene TRBV28 combines with J gene TRBJ2-7; D possibly corresponds to TRBD2 (5 bases). This CDR3 is 14 amino acids long. The V gene lost 6 bases and the J gene lost 3 bases, with 15 bases spanning the gap. Germline values: CDR1 MDHEN, CDR2 SYDVKM. In nucleotides, the CDR3 is TGTGCCAGCAGGCCCGGGAAGTACCTCTACGAGCAGTACTTC. This sequence encodes CASRPGKYLYEQYF.

This clonotype was counted a few times. For the CDR3, the DNA is TGTGCCAGCAGCCCGGACAGGACGAACGAGCAGTACTTC. Translating it yields CASSPDRTNEQYF. The chain combines TRBV7-2 with TRBJ2-7, with 7 bases aligning to TRBD1. V shed 5 bases and J 5 bases; nucleotides not matched to a gene: 6. Germline CDR1 reads SGHTA; CDR2 reads FQGNSA. The CDR3 runs to 13 residues.